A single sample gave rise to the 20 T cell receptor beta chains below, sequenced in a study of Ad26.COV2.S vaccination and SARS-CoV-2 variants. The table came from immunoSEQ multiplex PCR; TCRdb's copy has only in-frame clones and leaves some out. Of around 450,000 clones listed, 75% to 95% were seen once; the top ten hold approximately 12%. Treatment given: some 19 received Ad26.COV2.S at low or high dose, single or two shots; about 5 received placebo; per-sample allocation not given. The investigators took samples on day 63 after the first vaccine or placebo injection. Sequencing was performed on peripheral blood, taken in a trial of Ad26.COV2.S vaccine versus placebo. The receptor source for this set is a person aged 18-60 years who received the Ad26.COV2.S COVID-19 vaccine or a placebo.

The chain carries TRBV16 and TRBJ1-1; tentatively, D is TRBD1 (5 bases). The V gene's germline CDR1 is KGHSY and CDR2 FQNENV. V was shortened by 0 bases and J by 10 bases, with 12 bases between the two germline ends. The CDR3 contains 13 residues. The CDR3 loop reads CASSQSQVGVAFF. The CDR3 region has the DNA TGTGCCAGCAGCCAATCTCAAGTGGGGGTAGCTTTCTTT.

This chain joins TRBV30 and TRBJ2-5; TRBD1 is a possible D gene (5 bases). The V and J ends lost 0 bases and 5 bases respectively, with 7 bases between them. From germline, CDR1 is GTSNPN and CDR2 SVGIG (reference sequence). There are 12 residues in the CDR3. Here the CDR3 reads CAWSVQVETQYF. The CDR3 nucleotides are TGTGCCTGGAGTGTACAGGTGGAGACCCAGTACTTC.

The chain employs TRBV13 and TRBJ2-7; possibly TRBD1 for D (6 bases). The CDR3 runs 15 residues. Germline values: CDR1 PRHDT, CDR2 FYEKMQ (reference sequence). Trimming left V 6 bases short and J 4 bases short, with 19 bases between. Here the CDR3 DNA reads TGTGCCAGCAGTCCAGGCTGGCAGGGGATTTACGAGCAGTACTTC. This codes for CASSPGWQGIYEQYF. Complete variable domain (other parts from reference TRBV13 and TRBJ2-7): AAGVIQSPRHLIKEKRETATLKCYPIPRHDTVYWYQQGPGQDPQFLISFYEKMQSDKGSIPDRFSAQQFSDYHSELNMSSLELGDSALYFCASSPGWQGIYEQYFGPGTRLTVT.

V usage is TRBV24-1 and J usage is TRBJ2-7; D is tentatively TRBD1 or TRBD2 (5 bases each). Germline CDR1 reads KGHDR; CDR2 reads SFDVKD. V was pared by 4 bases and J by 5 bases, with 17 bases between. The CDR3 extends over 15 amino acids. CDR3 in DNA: TGTGCCACCAGTGACGGTGTTGGGGGAGTCCACGAGCAGTACTTC. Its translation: CATSDGVGGVHEQYF.

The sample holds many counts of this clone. Written as DNA, the CDR3 is TGTGCCAGCAGTGACCCAGGAGGATGGAACACCATATATTTT. It yields the protein CASSDPGGWNTIYF. This sequence joins TRBV6-1 and TRBJ1-3; no reliable D call. The germline CDR1 and CDR2 sequences are MNHNS and SASEGT. This CDR3 comprises 14 residues. V was shortened by 3 bases and J by 7 bases, with 13 bases between the two germline ends.

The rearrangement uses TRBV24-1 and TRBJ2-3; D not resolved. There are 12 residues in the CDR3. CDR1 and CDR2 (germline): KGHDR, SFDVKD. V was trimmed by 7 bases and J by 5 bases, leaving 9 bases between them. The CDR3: CATSAWGDTQYF. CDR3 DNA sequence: TGTGCCACCAGCGCCTGGGGAGATACGCAGTATTTT.

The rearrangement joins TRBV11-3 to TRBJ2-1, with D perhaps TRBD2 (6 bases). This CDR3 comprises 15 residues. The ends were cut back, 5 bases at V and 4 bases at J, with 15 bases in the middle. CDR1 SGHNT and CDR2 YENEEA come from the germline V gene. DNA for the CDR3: TGTGCCAGCAGCCGCAGGGAGGCAGAGTACAATGAGCAGTTCTTC. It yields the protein CASSRREAEYNEQFF. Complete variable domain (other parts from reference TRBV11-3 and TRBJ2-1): EAGVVQSPRYKIIEKKQPVAFWCNPISGHNTLYWYLQNLGQGPELLIRYENEEAVDDSQLPKDRFSAERLKGVDSTLKIQPAELGDSAVYLCASSRREAEYNEQFFGPGTRLTVL.

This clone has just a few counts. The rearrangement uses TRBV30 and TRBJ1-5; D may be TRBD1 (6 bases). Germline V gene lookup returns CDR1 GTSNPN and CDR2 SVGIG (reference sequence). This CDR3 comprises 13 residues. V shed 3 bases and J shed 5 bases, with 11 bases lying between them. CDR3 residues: CAWSPQGDQPQHF. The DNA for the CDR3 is TGTGCCTGGAGCCCACAGGGAGATCAGCCCCAGCATTTT.

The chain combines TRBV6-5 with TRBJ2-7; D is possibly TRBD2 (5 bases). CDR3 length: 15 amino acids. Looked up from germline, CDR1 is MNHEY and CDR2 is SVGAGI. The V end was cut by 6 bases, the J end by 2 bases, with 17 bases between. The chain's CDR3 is CASSFGRTGTYEQYF. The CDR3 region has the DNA TGTGCCAGCAGCTTTGGACGGACGGGGACCTACGAGCAGTACTTC.

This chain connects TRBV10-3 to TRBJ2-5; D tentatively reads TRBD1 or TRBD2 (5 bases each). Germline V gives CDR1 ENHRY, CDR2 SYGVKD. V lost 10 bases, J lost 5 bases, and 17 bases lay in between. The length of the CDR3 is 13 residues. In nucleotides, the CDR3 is TGTGCCACCACTGAGGGGCTTAGGGAGACCCAGTACTTC. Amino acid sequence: CATTEGLRETQYF.

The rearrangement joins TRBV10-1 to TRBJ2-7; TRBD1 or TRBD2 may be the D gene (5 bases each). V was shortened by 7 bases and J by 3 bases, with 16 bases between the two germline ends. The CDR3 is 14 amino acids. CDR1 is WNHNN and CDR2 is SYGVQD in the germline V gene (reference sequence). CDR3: CASKTGTACYEQYF. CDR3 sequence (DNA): TGCGCCAGCAAAACCGGGACGGCCTGCTACGAGCAGTACTTC.

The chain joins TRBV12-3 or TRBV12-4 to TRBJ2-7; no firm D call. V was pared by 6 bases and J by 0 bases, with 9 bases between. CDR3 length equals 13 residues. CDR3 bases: TGTGCCAGCAGACTGGGAAGCTCCTACGAGCAGTACTTC. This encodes CASRLGSSYEQYF.

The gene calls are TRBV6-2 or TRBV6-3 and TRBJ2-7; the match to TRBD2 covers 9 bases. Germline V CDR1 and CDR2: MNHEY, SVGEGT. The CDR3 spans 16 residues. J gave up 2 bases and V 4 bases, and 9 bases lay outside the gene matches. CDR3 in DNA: TGTGCCAGCAGTTTGTTGCGGGAGGGCGGGACCTACGAGCAGTACTTC. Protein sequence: CASSLLREGGTYEQYF.

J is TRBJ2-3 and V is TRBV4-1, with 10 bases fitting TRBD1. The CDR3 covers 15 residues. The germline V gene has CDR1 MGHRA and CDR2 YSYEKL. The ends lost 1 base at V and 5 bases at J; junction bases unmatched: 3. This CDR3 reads CASSQGDRGQDTQYF. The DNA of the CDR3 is TGCGCCAGCAGCCAAGGCGACAGGGGGCAAGATACGCAGTATTTT.

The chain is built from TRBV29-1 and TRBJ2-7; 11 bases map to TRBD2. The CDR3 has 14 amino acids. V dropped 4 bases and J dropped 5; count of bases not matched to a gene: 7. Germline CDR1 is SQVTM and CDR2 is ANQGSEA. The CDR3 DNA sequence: TGCAGCGTTGGGGCTAGCGGGAGGAGAGACGAGCAGTACTTC. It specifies CSVGASGRRDEQYF.

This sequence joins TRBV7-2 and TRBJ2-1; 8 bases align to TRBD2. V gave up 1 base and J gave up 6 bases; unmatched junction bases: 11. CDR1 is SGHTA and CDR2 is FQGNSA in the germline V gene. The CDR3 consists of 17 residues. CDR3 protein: CASSLGSSPGGANEQFF. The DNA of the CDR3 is TGTGCCAGCAGCTTAGGTTCTAGCCCGGGAGGGGCCAATGAGCAGTTCTTC.

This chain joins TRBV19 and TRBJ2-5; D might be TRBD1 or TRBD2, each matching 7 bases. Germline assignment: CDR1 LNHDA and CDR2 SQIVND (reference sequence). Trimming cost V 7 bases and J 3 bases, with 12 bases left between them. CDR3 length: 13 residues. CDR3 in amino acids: CASKRDREETQYF. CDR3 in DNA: TGTGCCAGTAAGCGGGACAGAGAAGAGACCCAGTACTTC.

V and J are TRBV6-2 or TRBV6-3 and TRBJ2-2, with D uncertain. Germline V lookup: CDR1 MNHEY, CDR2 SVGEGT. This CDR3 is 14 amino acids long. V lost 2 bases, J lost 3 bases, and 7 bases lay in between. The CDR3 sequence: CASSYIGYTGELFF. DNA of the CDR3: TGTGCCAGCAGTTACATTGGGTACACCGGGGAGCTGTTTTTT.

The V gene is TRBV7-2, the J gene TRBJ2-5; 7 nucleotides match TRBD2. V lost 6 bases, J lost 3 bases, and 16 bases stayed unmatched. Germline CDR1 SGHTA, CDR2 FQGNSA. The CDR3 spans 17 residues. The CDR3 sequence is CASSSLREGRLKETQYF. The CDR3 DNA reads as TGTGCCAGCAGTTCGTTGAGGGAGGGGAGGTTGAAAGAGACCCAGTACTTC.

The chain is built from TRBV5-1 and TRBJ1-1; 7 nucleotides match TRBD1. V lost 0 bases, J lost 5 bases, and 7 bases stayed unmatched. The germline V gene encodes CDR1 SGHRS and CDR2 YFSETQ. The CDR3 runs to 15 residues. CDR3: CASSLARGRGTEAFF. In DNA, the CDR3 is TGCGCCAGCAGCTTGGCAAGGGGGCGAGGAACTGAAGCTTTCTTT.